The 18 T cell receptor beta chains below were found in one sample sequenced in a study of T cell responses to AZD1222 COVID-19 vaccine. The table came from immunoSEQ multiplex PCR; TCRdb's copy has only in-frame clones and leaves some out. The repertoire includes 130,000 or so clones, around 89% of them detected once, and about 3% sits in the top ten. The starting material was peripheral blood, obtained on day 0 of AZD1222 vaccination. Source of these receptors: an adult in good health.

The gene calls are TRBV2 and TRBJ1-2; 7 nucleotides line up with TRBD1. Trimming cost V 2 bases and J 2 bases; bases outside gene matches: 5. This CDR3 region has 15 residues. Germline values: CDR1 SNHLY, CDR2 FYNNEI. The CDR3 spells CASSELGQLNYGYTF. In DNA form, the CDR3 reads TGTGCCAGCAGTGAATTGGGACAGCTGAACTATGGCTACACCTTC.

J is TRBJ2-2 and V is TRBV2; 12 nucleotides agree with TRBD1. The CDR3 extends over 15 amino acids. V lost 5 bases to trimming and J lost 6 bases; unmatched junction nucleotides: 4. The germline V gene has CDR1 SNHLY and CDR2 FYNNEI. The CDR3 DNA reads TGTGCCAGCAGTCGTGGGACAGGGGGCCCCGGGGAGCTGTTTTTT. The encoded protein is CASSRGTGGPGELFF. Full variable domain (missing parts from reference TRBV2 and TRBJ2-2): EPEVTQTPSHQVTQMGQEVILRCVPISNHLYFYWYRQILGQKVEFLVSFYNNEISEKSEIFDDQFSVERPDGSNFTLKIRSTKLEDSAMYFCASSRGTGGPGELFFGEGSRLTVL.

This clone was counted ten times or more. The CDR3 region has the DNA TGTGCCAGTAGCAGGCGCAGGGGGGACTATGGCTACACCTTC. Residues: CASSRRRGDYGYTF. The chain combines TRBV19 with TRBJ1-2, with 7 bases aligning to TRBD1. This CDR3 comprises 14 residues. Germline CDR1 and CDR2: LNHDA and SQIVND (reference sequence). After removal of 6 bases from V and 3 bases from J, the junction contained 7 bases not matched to a gene.

The chain couples TRBV6-5 to TRBJ1-5; 12 bases are a match to TRBD1. J was trimmed by 6 bases and V by 6 bases; bases with no gene match: 3. The germline CDR1 and CDR2 sequences are MNHEY and SVGAGI. The CDR3 contains 14 residues. This CDR3 is CASRGTGGGQPQHF. The CDR3 DNA reads as TGTGCCAGCAGAGGGACAGGGGGCGGTCAGCCCCAGCATTTT.

The rearrangement links TRBV7-8 to TRBJ1-1; the D is unclear. The CDR3 runs 13 residues. Between the trimmed V and J ends, which lost 3 bases and 6 bases, there was a span of 11 bases. Germline lookup yields CDR1 SGHVS and CDR2 FQNEAQ. The CDR3, as DNA: TGTGCCAGCAGCTTGAAGGGTGGGGCTGAAGCTTTCTTT. Its protein product is CASSLKGGAEAFF.

V gene TRBV13 combines with J gene TRBJ2-7, with 13 bases aligning to TRBD2. The CDR3 spans 15 residues. CDR1 is PRHDT, CDR2 FYEKMQ, per germline (reference sequence). The V gene end was trimmed by 5 bases and the J gene end by 2 bases; junction bases not matched to a gene: 3. The CDR3 bases are TGTGCCAGCAGCCCCGGACTAGCGGGGGCCTACGAGCAGTACTTC. Residues: CASSPGLAGAYEQYF. Drawing the rest from reference TRBV13 and TRBJ2-7, the complete variable domain is AAGVIQSPRHLIKEKRETATLKCYPIPRHDTVYWYQQGPGQDPQFLISFYEKMQSDKGSIPDRFSAQQFSDYHSELNMSSLELGDSALYFCASSPGLAGAYEQYFGPGTRLTVT.

V and J are TRBV11-2 and TRBJ2-1; 14 nucleotides line up with TRBD2. This CDR3 has 20 amino acids. Trimming took 0 bases from V and 5 from J; bases not matched to a gene: 12. Germline-derived CDR1 and CDR2 are SGHAT and FQNNGV. The CDR3 DNA reads TGTGCCAGCAGCTTAGAAGTCCAATGGGGACTAGCGGGGGCCGACAATGAGCAGTTCTTC. This translates into CASSLEVQWGLAGADNEQFF.

In this sample, this clone turned up a few times. The chain recombines TRBV27 with TRBJ2-7; D is undetermined. The V end was cut by 0 bases, the J end by 7 bases, with 10 bases between. The CDR3 has 13 amino acids. Germline V lookup: CDR1 MNHEY, CDR2 SMNVEV (reference sequence). CDR3 sequence: CASSLSTLGEQYF. DNA of the CDR3: TGTGCCAGCAGTTTATCGACCCTGGGGGAGCAGTACTTC.

The chain carries TRBV21-1 and TRBJ2-7; the D segment call TRBD2 is taken from the table without a DNA check. TRBV21-1 is a recognized pseudogene. There are 14 residues in the CDR3. CDR3 nucleotide sequence: TGTGCCAGCAGCAATTCGGACTTGTCCTACGAGCAGTACTTC. Translating gives CASSNSDLSYEQYF.

The J gene is TRBJ1-2, the V gene TRBV6-5; TRBD1 aligns across 7 bases. CDR1 is MNHEY, CDR2 SVGAGI, per germline. J was trimmed by 3 bases and V by 6 bases; bases with no gene match: 10. The CDR3 loop spans 15 amino acids. CDR3 amino acids: CASSVTTGNYYGYTF. The CDR3 bases are TGTGCCAGCAGCGTAACGACAGGGAACTACTATGGCTACACCTTC.

This rearrangement joins TRBV3-1 (or the pseudogene TRBV3-2) to TRBJ1-3, with 12 nucleotides matching TRBD1. Germline V gene lookup returns CDR1 LGHDT and CDR2 YNNKEL (reference sequence). The ends lost 3 bases at V and 4 bases at J; junction bases unmatched: 7. The CDR3 totals 17 residues. The CDR3 DNA reads as TGTGCCAGCAGCCACCTGGGACAGGGGGCTGGAGGAAACACCATATATTTT. Translation gives CASSHLGQGAGGNTIYF.

This chain links TRBV6-5 with TRBJ2-7, with 8 bases matching TRBD2. The germline V gene has CDR1 MNHEY and CDR2 SVGAGI. There are 15 residues in the CDR3. J gave up 5 bases and V 0 bases, and 6 bases lay outside the gene matches. CDR3 region: CASSYSRGGNDEQYF. In nucleotides, the CDR3 is TGTGCCAGCAGTTACTCACGGGGGGGGAACGACGAGCAGTACTTC.

The chain links TRBV4-1 to TRBJ1-2, with a weak D call TRBD1 (5 bases). V lost 0 bases and J 4 bases, leaving 12 bases between the germline ends. The germline gives CDR1 MGHRA, CDR2 YSYEKL. CDR3 length: 15 amino acids. CDR3 sequence reads: CASSQEGQGGYGYTF. The CDR3 bases are TGCGCCAGCAGCCAAGAGGGCCAGGGTGGCTATGGCTACACCTTC.

The chain has TRBV11-1 and TRBJ1-3; perhaps TRBD1 as D (5 bases). The ends were cut back, 4 bases at V and 2 bases at J, with 12 bases in the middle. The CDR3 is made up of 15 amino acids. CDR1 and CDR2 from the germline V gene are SGHAT and FQDESV (reference sequence). The CDR3 is CASSSRQYPGNTIYF. For the CDR3, the DNA is TGTGCCAGCAGCTCTCGACAGTACCCTGGAAACACCATATATTTT.

The rearrangement uses TRBV7-2 and TRBJ2-7; 8 nucleotides line up with TRBD2. This CDR3 spans 16 amino acids. With 5 bases clipped from V and 4 bases from J, the junction kept 13 bases outside the gene matches. Per germline, CDR1 SGHTA and CDR2 FQGNSA. The CDR3 loop reads CASSRLSGSEWYEQYF. CDR3 in DNA: TGTGCCAGCAGCAGGTTAAGCGGGAGCGAGTGGTACGAGCAGTACTTC.

V is TRBV10-3 and J is TRBJ2-7; TRBD1 aligns across 10 bases. The germline CDR1 and CDR2 sequences are ENHRY and SYGVKD. The CDR3 loop spans 15 amino acids. V trimming: 6 bases; J trimming: 6 bases; junction bases outside the gene matches: 11. The CDR3 DNA sequence: TGTGCCATCAGCGATACCGGGACAGGGGATGTCGAGCAGTACTTC. This encodes CAISDTGTGDVEQYF.

The genes are TRBV2 and TRBJ1-6, with 11 bases aligning to TRBD1. Germline V CDR1 and CDR2: SNHLY, FYNNEI. With 7 bases clipped from V and 10 bases from J, the junction kept 6 bases outside the gene matches. The CDR3 length is 14 residues. The CDR3 loop is CASTSDRGRSPLHF. CDR3 coding DNA: TGTGCCAGCACCTCGGACAGGGGGCGGTCACCCCTCCACTTT.

This clone was counted a few times. The rearrangement joins TRBV4-3 to TRBJ2-1; 8 positions match TRBD2. Per the germline V gene, CDR1 is LGHNA and CDR2 is YSLEER. This CDR3 spans 17 amino acids. The J segment lost 2 bases and the V segment lost 0 bases, leaving 6 bases of the junction unmatched. CDR3 protein: CASSQEPAGVAYNEQFF. In DNA form, the CDR3 reads TGCGCCAGCAGCCAAGAGCCAGCGGGAGTCGCCTACAATGAGCAGTTCTTC.